Described below is a single T cell receptor (beta chain) sequence and its context. Its matching antigen is unknown. This entry comes from a study of CXCR3-negative and CXCR3-positive naive CD8 T cells. 5' RACE with UMI labels generated the TRB cDNA libraries. TCRdb re-called the 5' RACE reads, yielding one record per CDR3 amino acid sequence without DNA. This sample's table has approximately 140,000 distinct CDR3 sequences. The CDR3 is 14 residues long. Germline V gene lookup returns CDR1 MGHRA and CDR2 YSYEKL. Definition of naive CD8+ T cells rested on a CD45RO-CCR7+CD27+CD95- profile. Study-wide results and limits: No difference in surface CD5 was seen between naive subsets, and TCR strength was inferred from TRB CDR3 properties. Greater hydrophobicity was found in TRB CDR3s of CXCR3-positive naive cells than of CXCR3-negative naive cells.

The sequence came from a human donor in good health. Some clones in this sample may be carry-over from other donors' samples. This chain uses TRBV4-1 with TRBJ2-1; TCRdb reports TRBD1, a call that lacks DNA to check it against. The sample comprised naive CXCR3+ CD8+ T cells from blood. Subset given: CD45RO-CCR7+CD27+CD95- naive CD8+ T cells expressing CXCR3 (TNR3+). The CDR3 protein is CASSQDGTYNEQFF.